The 16 T cell receptor beta chains given below trace back to one sample, sequenced in a study of blood T cell repertoires in COVID-19. Some clones are missing from TCRdb's copy, which holds only in-frame ones; the method was immunoSEQ multiplex PCR. Of around 330,000 clones in the sample, about 88% were seen once. Sequencing input: PBMCs or T cells enriched from blood (not recorded which). All receptors derive from a man in his 60s who had recovered from COVID-19.

This clone turned up a few times. V is TRBV5-1 and J is TRBJ2-2; 8 nucleotides line up with TRBD2. From germline, CDR1 is SGHRS and CDR2 YFSETQ. Trimming at V came to 3 bases and at J to 3 bases, leaving 4 bases not matched to a gene. CDR3 size: 15 residues. The CDR3 reads CASSSKAGDTGELFF. In nucleotides, the CDR3 is TGCGCCAGCAGCTCAAAAGCGGGAGACACCGGGGAGCTGTTTTTT.

This clone was found once. The chain carries TRBV6-2 or TRBV6-3 and TRBJ2-7; the match to TRBD2 covers 12 bases. V lost 5 bases to trimming and J lost 4 bases; unmatched junction nucleotides: 6. There are 15 residues in the CDR3. The germline gives CDR1 MNHEY, CDR2 SVGEGT. The DNA for the CDR3 is TGTGCCAGCAGTCCCCAACTAGCGGGGGGTTACGAGCAGTACTTC. Translated: CASSPQLAGGYEQYF.

This rearrangement joins TRBV2 to TRBJ1-5, with 7 bases lining up with TRBD1. CDR1 and CDR2 from the germline V gene are SNHLY and FYNNEI. Unmatched junction bases numbered 4, after V lost 5 bases and J lost 0 bases. This CDR3 has 15 residues. CDR3 DNA sequence: TGTGCCAGCAGTAACGACAGGGTTAGCAATCAGCCCCAGCATTTT. Its translation: CASSNDRVSNQPQHF.

The chain uses TRBV7-6 and TRBJ2-7; maybe TRBD1 (5 bases). Trimming took 5 bases from V and 4 from J, leaving 18 bases between them. Germline V CDR1 and CDR2: SGHVS, FNYEAQ. This CDR3 is 15 amino acids long. CDR3: CASSPRTHGKYEQYF. DNA for the CDR3: TGTGCCAGCAGCCCTCGGACACACGGAAAATACGAGCAGTACTTC. Variable domain in full (rest from reference TRBV7-6 and TRBJ2-7): GAGVSQSPRYKVTKRGQDVALRCDPISGHVSLYWYRQALGQGPEFLTYFNYEAQQDKSGLPNDRFSAERPEGSISTLTIQRTEQRDSAMYRCASSPRTHGKYEQYFGPGTRLTVT.

This sequence joins TRBV7-3 and TRBJ2-3, with D possibly matching TRBD2 (5 bases). Trimming took 1 base from V and 3 from J, leaving 11 bases between them. This CDR3 is 15 amino acids long. From germline, CDR1 is SGHTA and CDR2 FQGTGA. This CDR3 is CASSLRGLATDTQYF. In nucleotides, the CDR3 is TGTGCCAGCAGCTTAAGGGGTTTAGCGACAGATACGCAGTATTTT.

The chain is built from TRBV5-1 and TRBJ1-2, with 9 positions matching TRBD1. In germline, CDR1 is SGHRS, CDR2 YFSETQ. With V trimmed by 4 bases and J by 7 bases, 5 bases remained unmatched. The CDR3 spans 13 residues. The CDR3 region is CASSPGTGSGYTF. CDR3 DNA sequence: TGCGCCAGCAGCCCTGGGACAGGGAGTGGCTACACCTTC.

The chain links TRBV7-9 to TRBJ2-1; TRBD1 is a possible D gene (6 bases). The germline V gene has CDR1 SEHNR and CDR2 FQNEAQ (reference sequence). Trimming stripped 4 bases from V and 4 bases from J, with 11 bases between. The CDR3 is 14 amino acids. This CDR3 is CASSSPGQYNEQFF. DNA of the CDR3: TGTGCCAGCAGCTCTCCGGGACAATACAATGAGCAGTTCTTC. Supplemented by reference TRBV7-9 and TRBJ2-1, the full variable domain reads DTGVSQNPRHKITKRGQNVTFRCDPISEHNRLYWYRQTLGQGPEFLTYFQNEAQLEKSRLLSDRFSAERPKGSFSTLEIQRTEQGDSAMYLCASSSPGQYNEQFFGPGTRLTVL.

The chain combines TRBV5-6 with TRBJ1-1; a possible D gene is TRBD1 (5 bases). This CDR3 has 14 amino acids. Germline V gene lookup returns CDR1 SGHDT and CDR2 YYEEEE. Trimming took off 1 base at V and 7 bases at J, with 14 bases between the two ends. The CDR3: CASSLYRGSREAFF. CDR3 sequence (DNA): TGTGCCAGCAGCTTGTATAGGGGCTCCCGTGAAGCTTTCTTT.

This chain uses TRBV6-2 or TRBV6-3 with TRBJ2-2; the D gene is possibly TRBD1 (6 bases). This CDR3 comprises 20 residues. Per the germline V gene, CDR1 is MNHEY and CDR2 is SVGEGT. V was clipped by 2 bases and J by 2 bases, with 24 bases between them. Written as DNA, the CDR3 is TGTGCCAGCAGTTACGACTTTTTGGGGGCCCACACACCCAACACCGGGGAGCTGTTTTTT. It codes for CASSYDFLGAHTPNTGELFF.

V is TRBV7-2 and J is TRBJ1-6; D not resolved. Deletions cut 6 bases from V and 7 bases from J, with 16 bases between. This CDR3 is 15 amino acids long. Germline CDR1 and CDR2: SGHTA and FQGNSA. CDR3 sequence: CASSTSGSLNSPLHF. The DNA of the CDR3 is TGTGCCAGCAGTACCTCGGGGTCTTTGAATTCACCCCTCCACTTT.

This sequence joins TRBV19 and TRBJ2-7; possible D gene TRBD1, 6 bases. Trimming removed 4 bases at V and 4 bases at J, with 20 bases between. Per the germline V gene, CDR1 is LNHDA and CDR2 is SQIVND (reference sequence). The CDR3 is 16 amino acids. The CDR3 is CASSTSVTGFEYEQYF. As DNA, the CDR3 is TGTGCCAGTAGTACCAGCGTGACAGGTTTCGAATACGAGCAGTACTTC.

This clone was observed a few times. V and J are TRBV5-6 and TRBJ2-2, with 7 bases aligning to TRBD1. The germline V gene has CDR1 SGHDT and CDR2 YYEEEE. V shed 2 bases, J shed 5 bases, and the junction held 12 bases outside the gene matches. This CDR3 is built from 17 residues. CDR3 sequence: CASSFWARTGITGELFF. CDR3 nucleotides: TGTGCCAGCAGCTTCTGGGCCAGGACAGGAATTACCGGGGAGCTGTTTTTT.

The chain couples TRBV11-3 to TRBJ1-3; D may be TRBD1 (5 bases). The CDR3 totals 15 residues. Germline CDR1 and CDR2: SGHNT and YENEEA. V lost 5 bases and J 0 bases, leaving 11 bases between the germline ends. This CDR3 reads CASSHMGLSGNTIYF. DNA for the CDR3: TGTGCCAGCAGCCATATGGGGCTCTCTGGAAACACCATATATTTT. Combining the CDR3 with reference TRBV11-3 and TRBJ1-3 gives the whole variable domain EAGVVQSPRYKIIEKKQPVAFWCNPISGHNTLYWYLQNLGQGPELLIRYENEEAVDDSQLPKDRFSAERLKGVDSTLKIQPAELGDSAVYLCASSHMGLSGNTIYFGEGSWLTVV.

The chain employs TRBV2 and TRBJ1-2; no clear D. This CDR3 contains 13 residues. From germline, CDR1 is SNHLY and CDR2 FYNNEI. V lost 3 bases and J lost 4, with 9 bases in between. The CDR3 loop reads CASSDSGAYGYTF. CDR3 nucleotide sequence: TGTGCCAGCAGTGATTCAGGCGCCTATGGCTACACCTTC.

Note on this clone: A junction end diverges from the germline sequence, so it may reflect a read error. V gene TRBV7-6 combines with J gene TRBJ2-3, with TRBD2 as a possible D gene (5 bases). Germline assignment: CDR1 SGHVS and CDR2 FNYEAQ. CDR3 length: 12 residues. The CDR3 nucleotides read TGTGCCAGCACCTTAAGCGGAGATACGCAGTATTTT. Protein: CASTLSGDTQYF.

V usage is TRBV30 and J usage is TRBJ2-7; 8 bases agree with TRBD1. Germline values: CDR1 GTSNPN, CDR2 SVGIG (reference sequence). V trimming: 4 bases; J trimming: 0 bases; junction bases outside the gene matches: 2. This CDR3 has 13 amino acids. The CDR3 is CAWTQGVSYEQYF. DNA of the CDR3: TGTGCCTGGACACAGGGGGTCTCCTACGAGCAGTACTTC.